The next 30 T cell receptor beta chains were all read from a single sample in a study of T cells in Graves' hyperthyroidism and ophthalmopathy. RNA transcripts provided the source from which TCR beta CDR3 regions were amplified. Initially, a first-round RT-PCR of the TCR CDR3 employed the HTBI primer set. Using its own MiXCR run on the multiplex PCR reads, TCRdb lists one record per CDR3 protein. The table shows approximately 600,000 distinct CDR3 sequences, with less than 25% occurring only once. The material sequenced was blood. These receptor sequences come from a man younger than 40 with Graves' ophthalmopathy.

The sample holds a few counts of this clonotype. A much larger clone differs from this one at a single base, so this may be a read error. This rearrangement joins TRBV18 to TRBJ1-1; D is unresolved. With 1 base removed from V and 5 bases from J, the gap between germline ends came to 5 bases. Looked up from germline, CDR1 is KGHSH and CDR2 is LQKENI. The CDR3 totals 12 residues. CDR3 amino acids: CASSPRQTEAFF. The CDR3 DNA reads as TGTGCCAGCTCACCACGACAAACTGAAGCTTTCTTT.

This clonotype has more than one count but fewer than ten. The chain recombines TRBV2 with TRBJ2-7, with 9 positions matching TRBD2. CDR1 and CDR2 (germline): SNHLY, FYNNEI. Losses at the gene ends were 4 bases for V and 2 bases for J; bases not matched to a gene: 3. The CDR3 sequence is 14 residues long. Here the CDR3 reads CASSVIAGAYEQYF. Written as DNA, the CDR3 is TGTGCCAGCAGTGTGATAGCGGGAGCCTACGAGCAGTACTTC. The full variable domain, its missing parts supplied by reference TRBV2 and TRBJ2-7, is EPEVTQTPSHQVTQMGQEVILRCVPISNHLYFYWYRQILGQKVEFLVSFYNNEISEKSEIFDDQFSVERPDGSNFTLKIRSTKLEDSAMYFCASSVIAGAYEQYFGPGTRLTVT.

V gene TRBV27 combines with J gene TRBJ2-1, with 8 bases aligning to TRBD1. V lost 0 bases to trimming and J lost 9 bases; unmatched junction nucleotides: 10. In germline, CDR1 is MNHEY, CDR2 SMNVEV (reference sequence). CDR3 size: 16 residues. CDR3 sequence: CASSLSADRVLSEQFF. DNA for the CDR3: TGTGCCAGCAGTTTATCGGCGGACAGGGTCCTTAGTGAGCAGTTCTTC.

The J gene is TRBJ1-2, the V gene TRBV6-4; 7 positions agree with TRBD1. Germline CDR1 MRHNA, CDR2 SNTAGT. This CDR3 has 15 residues. The V segment lost 9 bases and the J segment 1 base; nucleotides outside the gene matches: 11. The CDR3 region is CASDEGTALNYGYTF. The CDR3 DNA reads TGTGCCAGTGACGAAGGGACAGCGCTTAACTATGGCTACACCTTC.

In regard to this clonotype: Since a much larger clone is just one base distant, this may be a read error. The rearrangement links TRBV28 to TRBJ2-7; TRBD2 matches 7 bases. The CDR3 runs 18 residues. Germline V gene data show CDR1 as MDHEN and CDR2 as SYDVKM. CDR3 loop: CASSSPAFGRGSSCEQYF. The CDR3 nucleotides are TGTGCCAGCAGTTCTCCCGCCTTTGGGCGGGGGAGCTCCTGCGAGCAGTACTTC.

The V gene is TRBV5-4, the J gene TRBJ2-3, with D unclear. The germline gives CDR1 SGHNT, CDR2 YYREEE (reference sequence). Trimming took off 5 bases at V and 2 bases at J, with 9 bases between the two ends. CDR3 length equals 13 residues. DNA of the CDR3: TGTGCCAGCAGGCACAGCTACACAGATACGCAGTATTTT. Translation gives CASRHSYTDTQYF.

This clonotype was recorded many times. The J gene is TRBJ2-7, the V gene TRBV28; no clear D. The germline V gene has CDR1 MDHEN and CDR2 SYDVKM. Trimming stripped 7 bases from V and 2 bases from J, with 18 bases between. CDR3 length: 15 amino acids. Here the CDR3 DNA reads TGTGCCAGCACCCCGCGACTTCACTCCGCCTACGAGCAGTACTTC. It yields the protein CASTPRLHSAYEQYF.

The chain uses TRBV20-1 and TRBJ1-5; D gene unclear. Germline V lookup: CDR1 DFQATT, CDR2 SNEGSKA (reference sequence). V gave up 0 bases and J gave up 2 bases, with 11 bases separating them. This CDR3 is built from 15 residues. The CDR3, as DNA: TGCAGTGCTAGAGACAAGATCAGTGGCAATCAGCCCCAGCATTTT. Protein product: CSARDKISGNQPQHF.

This clonotype was detected a few times. The chain couples TRBV4-1 to TRBJ2-7, with 7 positions matching TRBD2. J gave up 5 bases and V 4 bases, and 8 bases lay outside the gene matches. Per germline, CDR1 MGHRA and CDR2 YSYEKL. CDR3 length: 14 residues. CDR3 DNA sequence: TGCGCCAGCAGCCGTGCGGCGGGAGCCCACGAGCAGTACTTC. Translation: CASSRAAGAHEQYF.

In DNA, the CDR3 is TGTGCCACCAGTGATACCGCGGGAGGAACGATAGATACGCAGTATTTT. This sequence encodes CATSDTAGGTIDTQYF. The chain is built from TRBV24-1 and TRBJ2-3, with TRBD2 matching over 8 bases. V dropped 3 bases and J dropped 5; count of bases not matched to a gene: 9. The CDR3 contains 16 residues. Germline-derived CDR1 and CDR2 are KGHDR and SFDVKD.

This clonotype was seen many times. This chain uses TRBV28 with TRBJ1-1; unclear D gene. Trimming stripped 5 bases from V and 2 bases from J, with 12 bases between. CDR3 length: 14 amino acids. Germline V gene lookup returns CDR1 MDHEN and CDR2 SYDVKM. This CDR3 is CASSRPYSNTEAFF. In DNA, the CDR3 is TGTGCCAGCAGTCGACCGTACAGTAACACTGAAGCTTTCTTT.

There are a few counts of this clonotype. The chain uses TRBV7-3 and TRBJ2-7; tentative D call: TRBD1 (5 bases). The V end was cut by 7 bases, the J end by 3 bases, with 10 bases between. The CDR3 runs to 12 residues. Germline V gene data show CDR1 as SGHTA and CDR2 as FQGTGA. The CDR3 sequence: CASKWQGYEQYF. Written as DNA, the CDR3 is TGTGCCAGCAAGTGGCAGGGCTACGAGCAGTACTTC.

This clonotype has only a few counts. J is TRBJ2-1 and V is TRBV12-3 or TRBV12-4; the D gene is possibly TRBD1 (5 bases). Between the trimmed V and J ends, which lost 5 bases and 9 bases, there was a span of 14 bases. The CDR3 covers 13 residues. CDR3 sequence reads: CASSRDRTTEQFF. The CDR3 nucleotides read TGTGCCAGCAGTCGAGACAGAACAACTGAGCAGTTCTTC.

This clonotype was seen ten or more times. V gene TRBV6-1 combines with J gene TRBJ1-1; D not resolved. Germline CDR1 MNHNS, CDR2 SASEGT. CDR3 length: 14 amino acids. Between the trimmed V and J ends, which lost 4 bases and 3 bases, there was a span of 12 bases. CDR3 bases: TGTGCCAGCAGTGGATGGCGGGTGGACACTGAAGCTTTCTTT. This translates into CASSGWRVDTEAFF.

This clonotype appeared a few times. V usage is TRBV28 and J usage is TRBJ2-6; TRBD1 is a possible D gene (6 bases). From germline, CDR1 is MDHEN and CDR2 SYDVKM. This CDR3 region has 18 residues. V lost 4 bases to trimming and J lost 3 bases, with 19 bases between them. As DNA, the CDR3 is TGTGCCAGCAGTTATACAGGGAACCCCAGAGGTGGGGCCAACGTCCTGACTTTC. Residues: CASSYTGNPRGGANVLTF.

This clonotype occurred many times. The chain couples TRBV6-5 to TRBJ1-1; the D gene is possibly TRBD1 (6 bases). From germline, CDR1 is MNHEY and CDR2 SVGAGI. Trimming took off 1 base at V and 5 bases at J, with 20 bases between the two ends. The CDR3 totals 17 residues. The CDR3 nucleotides read TGTGCCAGCAGTTACTTCCGGGACACCGGGGCGCCTACTGAAGCTTTCTTT. Protein: CASSYFRDTGAPTEAFF.

This clonotype has at least ten counts. Here the CDR3 reads CASSTGFAGAYEQYF. The CDR3 DNA reads as TGTGCCAGCAGCACTGGTTTCGCGGGAGCCTACGAGCAGTACTTC. The chain combines TRBV28 with TRBJ2-7; the match to TRBD2 covers 7 bases. CDR1 is MDHEN and CDR2 is SYDVKM in the germline V gene. The junction had 10 bases not matched to a gene; V was cut back by 6 bases and J by 2 bases. CDR3 length equals 15 residues.

This clonotype was counted at least ten times. The V call is TRBV27, the J call TRBJ2-7; TRBD2 agrees at 14 bases. CDR3 size: 17 residues. With 5 bases clipped from V and 2 bases from J, the junction kept 8 bases outside the gene matches. Germline CDR1 is MNHEY and CDR2 is SMNVEV (reference sequence). The CDR3 reads CASSHSRLAGGPYEQYF. The CDR3 DNA is TGTGCCAGCAGTCATTCGCGACTAGCGGGAGGGCCCTACGAGCAGTACTTC.

The chain is built from TRBV11-1 and TRBJ2-7, with a weak D call TRBD1 (5 bases). The CDR3 is made up of 15 amino acids. Germline CDR1 reads SGHAT; CDR2 reads FQDESV (reference sequence). Trimming removed 1 base from V and 2 bases from J, with 12 bases in between. CDR3: CASSLVGQGAYEQYF. The CDR3 bases are TGTGCCAGCAGCTTAGTTGGGCAGGGCGCCTACGAGCAGTACTTC.

The CDR3 nucleotides are TGCAGTGCTCCGACAGTCCCACAGTTCTTC. Its translation: CSAPTVPQFF. V gene TRBV20-1 combines with J gene TRBJ2-1, with D perhaps TRBD1 (5 bases). CDR1 and CDR2 (germline): DFQATT, SNEGSKA (reference sequence). Trimming took off 5 bases at V and 13 bases at J, with 12 bases between the two ends. This CDR3 has 10 residues.

This chain links TRBV2 with TRBJ1-3; D ambiguous. The CDR3 has 14 amino acids. The V end lost 5 bases, the J end lost 0 bases, and 8 bases lay between the germline ends. Per the germline V gene, CDR1 is SNHLY and CDR2 is FYNNEI. The CDR3: CASSSRSSGNTIYF. Here the CDR3 DNA reads TGTGCCAGCAGTAGCAGGTCCTCTGGAAACACCATATATTTT.

This chain uses TRBV30 with TRBJ2-2, with a possible D match to TRBD1 (7 bases). Germline V gene sequence: CDR1 GTSNPN, CDR2 SVGIG (reference sequence). The CDR3 is 16 residues long. V dropped 3 bases and J dropped 5 bases, with 19 bases sitting between them. The CDR3 DNA reads as TGTGCCTGGAGAAGTGGAGGGGGCGGGTTAACCGGGGAGCTGTTTTTT. Its protein is CAWRSGGGGLTGELFF.

This clonotype was recorded at least ten times. The rearrangement uses TRBV3-1 and TRBJ2-1; D remains unclear. CDR1 is LGHDT and CDR2 is YNNKEL in the germline V gene (reference sequence). V shed 0 bases and J shed 5 bases, with 11 bases lying between them. This CDR3 comprises 15 residues. In DNA, the CDR3 is TGTGCCAGCAGCCAAGAGCAGAGACTCCACAATGAGCAGTTCTTC. This translates into CASSQEQRLHNEQFF.

This clonotype appeared many times. The chain carries TRBV2 and TRBJ1-1; D is uncertain. Trimming stripped 10 bases from V and 6 bases from J, with 9 bases between. This CDR3 spans 10 amino acids. Germline V gene sequence: CDR1 SNHLY, CDR2 FYNNEI. The CDR3 loop reads CATSGSEAFF. CDR3 nucleotides: TGTGCCACCTCGGGGTCTGAAGCTTTCTTT.

The CDR3 spells CASSLGTRVGNEQFF. DNA for the CDR3: TGTGCCAGCAGTTTAGGGACTAGGGTGGGGAATGAGCAGTTCTTC. The J gene is TRBJ2-1, the V gene TRBV27; TRBD2 matches at 8 bases. Germline values: CDR1 MNHEY, CDR2 SMNVEV (reference sequence). The length of the CDR3 is 15 residues. The junction had 7 bases not matched to a gene; V was cut back by 2 bases and J by 7 bases.

This chain links TRBV9 with TRBJ2-1; TRBD1 is a possible D gene (5 bases). This CDR3 contains 15 residues. Germline CDR1 SGDLS, CDR2 YYNGEE. Trimming took 0 bases from V and 3 from J, leaving 10 bases between them. In nucleotides, the CDR3 is TGTGCCAGCAGCGTAGCCGGACACCTCTACAATGAGCAGTTCTTC. It encodes CASSVAGHLYNEQFF.

This chain joins TRBV7-9 and TRBJ2-5; TRBD2 aligns across 9 bases. The junction had 7 bases not matched to a gene; V was cut back by 1 base and J by 4 bases. Germline V gives CDR1 SEHNR, CDR2 FQNEAQ (reference sequence). The length of the CDR3 is 16 residues. CDR3 sequence: CASSLGSGTSRETQYF. As DNA, the CDR3 is TGTGCCAGCAGCTTAGGCTCAGGGACTAGCAGAGAGACCCAGTACTTC.

This chain uses TRBV2 with TRBJ1-2, with D possibly TRBD1 on 6 matching bases. The CDR3 totals 14 residues. V lost 4 bases and J 3 bases, leaving 12 bases between the germline ends. CDR1 and CDR2 (germline): SNHLY, FYNNEI. In DNA form, the CDR3 reads TGTGCCAGCAGTGGCGGGGGGCTTCACTATGGCTACACCTTC. Translation gives CASSGGGLHYGYTF.

This clonotype appeared a few times. The chain links TRBV20-1 to TRBJ1-1, with D unresolved. The CDR3 is 13 amino acids. Trimming stripped 6 bases from V and 0 bases from J, with 11 bases between. Germline CDR1 and CDR2: DFQATT and SNEGSKA (reference sequence). The CDR3 is CSAPNMMNTEAFF. The CDR3 DNA follows: TGCAGTGCCCCCAATATGATGAACACTGAAGCTTTCTTT.

In this sample, this clonotype turned up many times. The V gene is TRBV5-1, the J gene TRBJ2-1, with 11 bases fitting TRBD2. After removal of 0 bases from V and 0 bases from J, the junction contained 8 bases not matched to a gene. CDR3 length equals 19 residues. Germline loops: CDR1 SGHRS, CDR2 YFSETQ. Written as DNA, the CDR3 is TGCGCCAGCAGCTTGGAACTAGCGGGGGCCCTAAGCTCCTACAATGAGCAGTTCTTC. Its protein is CASSLELAGALSSYNEQFF.